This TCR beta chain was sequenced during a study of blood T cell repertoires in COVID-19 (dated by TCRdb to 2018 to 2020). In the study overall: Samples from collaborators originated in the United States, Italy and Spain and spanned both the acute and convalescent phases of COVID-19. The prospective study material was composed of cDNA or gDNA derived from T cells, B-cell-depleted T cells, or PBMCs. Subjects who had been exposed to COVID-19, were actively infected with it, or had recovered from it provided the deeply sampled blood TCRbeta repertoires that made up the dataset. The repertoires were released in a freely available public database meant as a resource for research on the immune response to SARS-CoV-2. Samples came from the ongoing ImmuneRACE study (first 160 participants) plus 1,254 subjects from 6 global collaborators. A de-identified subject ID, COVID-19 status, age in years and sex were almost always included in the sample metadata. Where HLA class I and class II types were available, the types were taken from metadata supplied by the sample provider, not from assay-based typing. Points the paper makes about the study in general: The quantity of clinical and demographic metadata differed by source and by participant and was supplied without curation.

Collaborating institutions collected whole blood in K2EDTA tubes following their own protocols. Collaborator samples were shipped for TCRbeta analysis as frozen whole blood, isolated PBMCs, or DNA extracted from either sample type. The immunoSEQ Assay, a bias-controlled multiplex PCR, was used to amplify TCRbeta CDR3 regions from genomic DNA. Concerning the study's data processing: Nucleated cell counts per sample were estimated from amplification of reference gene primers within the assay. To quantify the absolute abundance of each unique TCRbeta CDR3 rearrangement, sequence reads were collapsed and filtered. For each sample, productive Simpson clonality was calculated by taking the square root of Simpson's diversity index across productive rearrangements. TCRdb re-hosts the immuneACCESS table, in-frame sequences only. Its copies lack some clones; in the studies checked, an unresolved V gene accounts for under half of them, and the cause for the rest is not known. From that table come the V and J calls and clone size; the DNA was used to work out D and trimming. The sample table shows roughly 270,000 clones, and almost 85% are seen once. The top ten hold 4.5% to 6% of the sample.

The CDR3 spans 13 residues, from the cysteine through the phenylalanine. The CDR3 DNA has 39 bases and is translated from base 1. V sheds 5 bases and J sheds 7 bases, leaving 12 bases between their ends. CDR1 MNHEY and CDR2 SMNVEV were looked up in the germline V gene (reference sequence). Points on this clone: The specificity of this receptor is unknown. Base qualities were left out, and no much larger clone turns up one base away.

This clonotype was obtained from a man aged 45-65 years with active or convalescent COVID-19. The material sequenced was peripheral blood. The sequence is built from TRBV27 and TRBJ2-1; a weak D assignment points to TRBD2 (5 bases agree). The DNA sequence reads TGTGCCAGCAGTACCGGGGTCAGGAATGAGCAGTTCTTC. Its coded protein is CASSTGVRNEQFF.